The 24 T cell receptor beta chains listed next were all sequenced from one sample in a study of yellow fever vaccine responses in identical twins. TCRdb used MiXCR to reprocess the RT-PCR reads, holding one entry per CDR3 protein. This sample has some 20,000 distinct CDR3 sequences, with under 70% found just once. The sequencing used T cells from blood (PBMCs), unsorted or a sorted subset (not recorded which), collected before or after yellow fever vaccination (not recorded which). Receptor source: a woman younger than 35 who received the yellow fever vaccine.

The DNA for the CDR3 is TGCGCCAGCAGCTTGACAGCAGGTAGCTCCTACGAGCAGTACTTC. Translation gives CASSLTAGSSYEQYF. The chain employs TRBV5-1 and TRBJ2-7; D uncertain. V was cut by 1 base and J by 0 bases, with 11 bases left in between. The CDR3 is made up of 15 amino acids. Germline assignment: CDR1 SGHRS and CDR2 YFSETQ.

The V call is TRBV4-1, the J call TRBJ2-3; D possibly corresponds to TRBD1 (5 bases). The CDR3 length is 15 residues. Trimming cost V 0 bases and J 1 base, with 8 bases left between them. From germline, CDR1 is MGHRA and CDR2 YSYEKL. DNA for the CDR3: TGCGCCAGCAGCCAAGAAGGACACCGCACAGATACGCAGTATTTT. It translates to CASSQEGHRTDTQYF.

The CDR3 bases are TGTGCCAGCAGCCAAGGTCTGACTGCGGGTGGGCAGTTCTTC. This encodes CASSQGLTAGGQFF. The chain couples TRBV3-1 to TRBJ2-1, with a tentative D call TRBD2 (5 bases). From germline, CDR1 is LGHDT and CDR2 YNNKEL (reference sequence). The CDR3 contains 14 residues. Trimming removed 1 base from V and 12 bases from J, with 16 bases in between.

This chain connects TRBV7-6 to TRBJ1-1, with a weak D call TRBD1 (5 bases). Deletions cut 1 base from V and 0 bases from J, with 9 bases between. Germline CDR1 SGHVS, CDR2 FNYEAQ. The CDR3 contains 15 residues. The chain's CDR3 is CASSLGQNLNTEAFF. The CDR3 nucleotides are TGTGCCAGCAGCTTAGGACAGAACCTGAACACTGAAGCTTTCTTT.

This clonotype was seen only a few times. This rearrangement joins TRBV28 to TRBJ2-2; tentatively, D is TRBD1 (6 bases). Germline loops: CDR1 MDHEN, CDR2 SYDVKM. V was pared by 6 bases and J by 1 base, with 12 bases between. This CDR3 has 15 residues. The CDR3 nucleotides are TGTGCCAGCAGGAATACAGGGTGGAACACCGGGGAGCTGTTTTTT. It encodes CASRNTGWNTGELFF.

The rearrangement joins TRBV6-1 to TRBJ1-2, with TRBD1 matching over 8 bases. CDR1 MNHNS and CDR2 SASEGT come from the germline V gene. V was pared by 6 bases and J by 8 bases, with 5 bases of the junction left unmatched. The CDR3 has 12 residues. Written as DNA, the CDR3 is TGTGCCAGCAGGTCAGGGGGCCTGGGCTACACCTTC. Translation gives CASRSGGLGYTF.

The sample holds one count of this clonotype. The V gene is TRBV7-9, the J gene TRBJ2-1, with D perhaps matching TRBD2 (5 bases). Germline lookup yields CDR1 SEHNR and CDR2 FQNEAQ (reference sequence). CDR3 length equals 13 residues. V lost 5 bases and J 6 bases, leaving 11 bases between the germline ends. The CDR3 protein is CASSHSRGNEQFF. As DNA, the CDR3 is TGTGCCAGCAGCCACTCCCGGGGCAATGAGCAGTTCTTC.

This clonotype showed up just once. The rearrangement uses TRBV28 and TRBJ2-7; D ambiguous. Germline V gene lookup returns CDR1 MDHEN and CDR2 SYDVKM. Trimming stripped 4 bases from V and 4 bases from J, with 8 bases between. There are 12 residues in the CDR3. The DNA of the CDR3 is TGTGCCAGCAGTTCCACAGAATACGAGCAGTACTTC. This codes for CASSSTEYEQYF.

Here the CDR3 DNA reads TGTGCCAGCATCAAGGGGGGTGGACTAGCCGACAATGAGCAGTTCTTC. It encodes CASIKGGGLADNEQFF. The genes are TRBV11-3 and TRBJ2-1; 8 bases line up with TRBD2. Germline lookup yields CDR1 SGHNT and CDR2 YENEEA. This CDR3 has 16 amino acids. The J segment lost 5 bases and the V segment lost 7 bases, leaving 13 bases of the junction unmatched.

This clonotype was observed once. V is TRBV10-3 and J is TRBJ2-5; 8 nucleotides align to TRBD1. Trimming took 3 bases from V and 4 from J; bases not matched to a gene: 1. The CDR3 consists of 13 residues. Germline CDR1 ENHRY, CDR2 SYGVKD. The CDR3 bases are TGTGCCATCAGTGAAACAGGGGGAGAGACCCAGTACTTC. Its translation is CAISETGGETQYF.

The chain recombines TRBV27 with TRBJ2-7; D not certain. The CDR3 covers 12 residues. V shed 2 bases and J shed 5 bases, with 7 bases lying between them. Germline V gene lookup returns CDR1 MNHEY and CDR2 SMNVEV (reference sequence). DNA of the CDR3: TGTGCCAGCAGTTTAGGAGTCGACGAGCAGTACGTC. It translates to CASSLGVDEQYV.

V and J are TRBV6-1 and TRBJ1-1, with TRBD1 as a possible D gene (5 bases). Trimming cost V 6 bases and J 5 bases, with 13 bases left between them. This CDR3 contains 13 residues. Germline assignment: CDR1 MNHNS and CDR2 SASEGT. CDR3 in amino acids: CASRWRGGTEAFF. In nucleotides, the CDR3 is TGTGCCAGCAGGTGGAGGGGAGGGACTGAAGCTTTCTTT.

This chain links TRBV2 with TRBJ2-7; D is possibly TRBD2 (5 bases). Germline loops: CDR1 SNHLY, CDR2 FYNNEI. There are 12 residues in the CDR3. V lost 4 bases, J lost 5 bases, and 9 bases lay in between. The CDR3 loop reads CASSAEAHEQYF. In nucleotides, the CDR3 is TGTGCCAGCAGTGCGGAGGCACACGAGCAGTACTTC.

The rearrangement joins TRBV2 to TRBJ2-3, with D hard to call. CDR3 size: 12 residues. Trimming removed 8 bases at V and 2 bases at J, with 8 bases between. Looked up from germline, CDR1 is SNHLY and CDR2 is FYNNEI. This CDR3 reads CASQGDTDTQYF. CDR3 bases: TGTGCCAGCCAAGGAGACACAGATACGCAGTATTTT.

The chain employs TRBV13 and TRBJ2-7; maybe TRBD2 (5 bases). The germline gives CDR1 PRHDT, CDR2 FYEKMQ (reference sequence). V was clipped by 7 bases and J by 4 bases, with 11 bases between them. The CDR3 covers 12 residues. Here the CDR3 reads CASTERNYEQYF. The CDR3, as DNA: TGTGCCAGCACCGAGCGGAATTACGAGCAGTACTTC.

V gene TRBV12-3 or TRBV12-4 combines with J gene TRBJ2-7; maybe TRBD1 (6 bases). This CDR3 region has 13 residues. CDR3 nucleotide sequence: TGTGCCAGCAGTTGGGACACAATCTACGAGCAGTACGTT. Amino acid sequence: CASSWDTIYEQYV.

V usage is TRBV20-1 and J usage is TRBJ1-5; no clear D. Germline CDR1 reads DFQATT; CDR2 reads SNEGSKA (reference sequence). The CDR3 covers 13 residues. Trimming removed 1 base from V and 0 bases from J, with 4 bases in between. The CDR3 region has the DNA TGCAGTGCTAGAGTTCTTAGCAATCAGCCCCAGCATTTT. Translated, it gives CSARVLSNQPQHF.

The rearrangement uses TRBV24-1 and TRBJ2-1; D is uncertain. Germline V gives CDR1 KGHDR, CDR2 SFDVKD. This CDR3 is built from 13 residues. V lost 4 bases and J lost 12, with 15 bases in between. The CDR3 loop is CATSDGPERRQFF. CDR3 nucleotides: TGTGCCACCAGTGACGGGCCGGAAAGGAGGCAGTTCTTC.

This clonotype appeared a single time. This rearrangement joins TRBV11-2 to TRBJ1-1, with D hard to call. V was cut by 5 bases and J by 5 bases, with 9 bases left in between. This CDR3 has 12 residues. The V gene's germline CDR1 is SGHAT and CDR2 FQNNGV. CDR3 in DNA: TGTGCCAGCAGCCGAACCGGGACTGAAGCTTTCTTT. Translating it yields CASSRTGTEAFF.

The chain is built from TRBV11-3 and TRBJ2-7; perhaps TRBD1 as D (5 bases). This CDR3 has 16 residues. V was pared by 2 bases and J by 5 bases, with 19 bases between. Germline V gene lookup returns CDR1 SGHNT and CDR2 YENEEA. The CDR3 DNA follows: TGTGCCAGCAGCTTAAGCCCGGAGACAGCCTACCACGAGCAGTACGTC. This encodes CASSLSPETAYHEQYV.

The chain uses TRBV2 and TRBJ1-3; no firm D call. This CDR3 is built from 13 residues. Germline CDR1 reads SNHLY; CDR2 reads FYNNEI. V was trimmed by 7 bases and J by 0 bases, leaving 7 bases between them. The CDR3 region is CASTQTSGNTIYF. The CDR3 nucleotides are TGTGCCAGCACCCAAACCTCTGGAAACACCATATATTTT. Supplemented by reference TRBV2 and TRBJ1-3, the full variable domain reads EPEVTQTPSHQVTQMGQEVILRCVPISNHLYFYWYRQILGQKVEFLVSFYNNEISEKSEIFDDQFSVERPDGSNFTLKIRSTKLEDSAMYFCASTQTSGNTIYFGEGSWLTVV.

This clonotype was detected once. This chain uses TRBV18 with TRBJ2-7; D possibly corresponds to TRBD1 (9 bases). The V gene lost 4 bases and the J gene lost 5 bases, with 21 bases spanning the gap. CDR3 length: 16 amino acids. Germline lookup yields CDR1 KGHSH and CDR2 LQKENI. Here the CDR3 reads CASSLAGQGIINEQYV. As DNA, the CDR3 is TGTGCCAGCTCACTAGCGGGACAGGGTATTATCAACGAGCAGTACGTC.

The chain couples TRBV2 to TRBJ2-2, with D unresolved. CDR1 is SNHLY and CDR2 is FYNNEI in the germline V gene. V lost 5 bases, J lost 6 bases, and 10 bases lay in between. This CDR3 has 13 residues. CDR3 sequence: CASSFDHSGELFF. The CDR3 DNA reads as TGTGCCAGCAGTTTTGATCATTCCGGGGAGCTGTTTTTT.

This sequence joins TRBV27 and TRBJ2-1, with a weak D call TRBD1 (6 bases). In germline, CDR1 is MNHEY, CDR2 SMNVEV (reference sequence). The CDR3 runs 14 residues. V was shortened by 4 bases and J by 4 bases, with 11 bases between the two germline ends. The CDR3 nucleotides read TGTGCCAGCAGTTACCAGGGGTGGTACAATGAGCAGTTCTTC. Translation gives CASSYQGWYNEQFF.